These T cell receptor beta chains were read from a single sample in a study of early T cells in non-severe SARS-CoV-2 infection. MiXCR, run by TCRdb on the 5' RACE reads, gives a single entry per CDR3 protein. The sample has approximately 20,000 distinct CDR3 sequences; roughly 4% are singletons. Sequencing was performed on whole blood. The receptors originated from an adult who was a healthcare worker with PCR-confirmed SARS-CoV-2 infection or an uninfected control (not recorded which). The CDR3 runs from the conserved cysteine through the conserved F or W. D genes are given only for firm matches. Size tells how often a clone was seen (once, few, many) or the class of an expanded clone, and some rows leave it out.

CASSAGIYYEQYF | TGTGCCAGCAGTGCCGGGATCTACTACGAGCAGTACTTC | TRBV6-5 | - | medium-sized | TRBJ2-7
CSVSQGANYEQYF | TGCAGCGTTTCACAGGGGGCGAACTACGAGCAGTACTTC | TRBV29-1 | TRBD1 | many | TRBJ2-7
CASSESTGAATYEQYF | TGCGCCAGCAGTGAGTCGACTGGGGCGGCTACCTACGAGCAGTACTTC | TRBV10-1 | - | few | TRBJ2-7
CASSLETVQETQYF | TGTGCCAGCAGCTTAGAAACAGTTCAAGAGACCCAGTACTTC | TRBV7-8 | - | many | TRBJ2-5
CATSSGDRREKLFF | TGTGCCACCAGCAGTGGGGACAGGAGAGAAAAACTGTTTTTT | TRBV15 | TRBD1 | medium-sized | TRBJ1-4
CASGQGKGTDTQYF | TGTGCCAGCGGCCAGGGTAAGGGCACAGATACGCAGTATTTT | TRBV11-3 | - | many | TRBJ2-3
CASSLGGPLRDTQYF | TGTGCCAGCAGCTTAGGGGGGCCGTTAAGGGATACGCAGTATTTT | TRBV11-2 | - | many | TRBJ2-3
CASSPGSPRTDTQYF | TGTGCCAGCTCCCCCGGGTCACCACGCACAGATACGCAGTATTTT | TRBV18 | - | many | TRBJ2-3
CAWGDSGTLHF | TGTGCCTGGGGGGACTCAGGGACCCTCCACTTT | TRBV30 | - | many | TRBJ1-6
CASSPRIRSVRTGVSEQYF | TGTGCCAGCAGCCCCCGCATCAGGTCCGTGCGGACAGGGGTAAGCGAGCAGTACTTC | TRBV7-6 | TRBD1 | many | TRBJ2-7
CASSKSRDRLYGYTF | TGTGCCAGCAGTAAAAGCCGGGACAGACTCTATGGCTACACCTTC | TRBV11-2 | TRBD1 | many | TRBJ1-2
CASAPPMAGIYEQYF | TGTGCCAGCGCTCCCCCGATGGCCGGGATCTACGAGCAGTACTTC | TRBV7-2 | - | many | TRBJ2-7
CASSEAQGGHYTEAFF | TGTGCCAGCAGTGAAGCCCAGGGCGGCCATTACACTGAAGCTTTCTTT | TRBV6-1 | - | many | TRBJ1-1
CAIRGGAGTDTGELFF | TGTGCCATCAGAGGGGGAGCGGGGACGGACACCGGGGAGCTGTTTTTT | TRBV10-3 | - | - | TRBJ2-2
CASSQGGEAFF | TGTGCCAGCAGCCAAGGGGGTGAAGCTTTCTTT | TRBV3-1 | - | many | TRBJ1-1
CASRTDGTNTEAFF | TGTGCCAGCAGGACTGACGGGACGAACACTGAAGCTTTCTTT | TRBV6-5 | - | - | TRBJ1-1
CASSPKTGTEAFF | TGTGCCAGCAGCCCAAAAACAGGGACTGAAGCTTTCTTT | TRBV12-3/TRBV12-4 | - | many | TRBJ1-1
CASSLTQPTGANTGELFF | TGTGCCAGCAGCTTAACCCAACCAACAGGAGCGAACACCGGGGAGCTGTTTTTT | TRBV7-3 | - | - | TRBJ2-2
CAPTRGAVEETQYF | TGTGCCCCCACTCGGGGGGCAGTCGAAGAGACCCAGTACTTC | TRBV6-4 | - | many | TRBJ2-5
CASRTSLATDTQYF | TGTGCCAGCCGCACTTCGCTGGCGACAGATACGCAGTATTTT | TRBV6-5 | - | many | TRBJ2-3
CASSSPRTSGGAHTQYF | TGTGCCAGCAGCTCACCACGGACTAGCGGGGGGGCTCATACGCAGTATTTT | TRBV11-2 | TRBD2 | many | TRBJ2-3